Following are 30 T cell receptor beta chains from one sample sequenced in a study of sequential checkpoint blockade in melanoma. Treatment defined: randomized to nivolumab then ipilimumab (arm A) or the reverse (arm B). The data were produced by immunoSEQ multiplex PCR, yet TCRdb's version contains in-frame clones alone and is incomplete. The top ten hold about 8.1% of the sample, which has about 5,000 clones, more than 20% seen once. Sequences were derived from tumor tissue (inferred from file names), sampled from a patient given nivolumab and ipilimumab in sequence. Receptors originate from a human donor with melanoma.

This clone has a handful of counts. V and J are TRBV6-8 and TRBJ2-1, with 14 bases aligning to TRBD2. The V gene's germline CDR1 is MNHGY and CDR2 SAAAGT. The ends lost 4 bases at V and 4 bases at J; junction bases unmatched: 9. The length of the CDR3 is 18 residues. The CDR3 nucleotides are TGTGCCAGCAGTTTGGGAACCGGGACTAGCGGGGGATACAATGAGCAGTTCTTC. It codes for CASSLGTGTSGGYNEQFF.

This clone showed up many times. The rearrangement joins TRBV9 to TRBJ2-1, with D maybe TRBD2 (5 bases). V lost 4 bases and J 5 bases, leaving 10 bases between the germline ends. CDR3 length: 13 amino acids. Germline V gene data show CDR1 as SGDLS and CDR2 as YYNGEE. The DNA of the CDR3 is TGTGCCAGCAGCTCCGGGATGAACAATGAGCAGTTCTTC. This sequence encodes CASSSGMNNEQFF.

CDR3 protein: CATSRDPTNTEAFF. CDR3 in DNA: TGTGCCACCAGCAGAGATCCGACGAACACTGAAGCTTTCTTT. The chain combines TRBV15 with TRBJ1-1, with D unclear. The germline gives CDR1 LNHNV, CDR2 YYDKDF (reference sequence). The ends were cut back, 0 bases at V and 1 base at J, with 6 bases in the middle. This CDR3 spans 14 amino acids.

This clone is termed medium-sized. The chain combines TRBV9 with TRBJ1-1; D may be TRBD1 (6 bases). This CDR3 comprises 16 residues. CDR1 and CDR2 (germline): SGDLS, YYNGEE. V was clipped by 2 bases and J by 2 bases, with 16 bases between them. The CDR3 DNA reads TGTGCCAGCAGCGTTACAGGGAGGATGGGAAACACTGAAGCTTTCTTT. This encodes CASSVTGRMGNTEAFF.

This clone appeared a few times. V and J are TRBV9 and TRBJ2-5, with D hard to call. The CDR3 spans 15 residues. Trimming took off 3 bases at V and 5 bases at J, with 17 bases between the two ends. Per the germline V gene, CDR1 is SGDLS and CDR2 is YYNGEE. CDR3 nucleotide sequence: TGTGCCAGCAGCGCAGACTCTCGCCCAGAGGAGACCCAGTACTTC. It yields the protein CASSADSRPEETQYF.

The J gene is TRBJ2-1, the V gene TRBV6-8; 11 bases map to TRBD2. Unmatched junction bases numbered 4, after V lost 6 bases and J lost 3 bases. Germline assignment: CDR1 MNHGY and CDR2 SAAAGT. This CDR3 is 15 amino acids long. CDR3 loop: CASSASGGIYNEQFF. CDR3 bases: TGTGCCAGCAGCGCTAGCGGGGGGATCTACAATGAGCAGTTCTTC.

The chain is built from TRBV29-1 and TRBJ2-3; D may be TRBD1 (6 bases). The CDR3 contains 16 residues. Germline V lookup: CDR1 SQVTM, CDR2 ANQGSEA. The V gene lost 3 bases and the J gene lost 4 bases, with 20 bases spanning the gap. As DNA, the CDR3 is TGCAGCGTTGATCTCTCCCTACAGGGTTTCCCAGATACGCAGTATTTT. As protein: CSVDLSLQGFPDTQYF.

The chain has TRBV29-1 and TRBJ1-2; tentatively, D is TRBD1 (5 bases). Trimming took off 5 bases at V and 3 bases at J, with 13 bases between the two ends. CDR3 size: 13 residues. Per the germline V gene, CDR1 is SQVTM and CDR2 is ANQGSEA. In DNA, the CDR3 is TGCAGCGTTCAGGGTATAACCCACTATGGCTACACCTTC. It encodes CSVQGITHYGYTF.

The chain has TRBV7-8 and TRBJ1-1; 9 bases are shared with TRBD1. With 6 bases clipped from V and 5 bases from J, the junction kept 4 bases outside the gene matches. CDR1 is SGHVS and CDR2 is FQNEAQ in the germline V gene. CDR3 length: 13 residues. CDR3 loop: CASSTQGATEAFF. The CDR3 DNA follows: TGTGCCAGCAGTACACAGGGGGCAACTGAAGCTTTCTTT.

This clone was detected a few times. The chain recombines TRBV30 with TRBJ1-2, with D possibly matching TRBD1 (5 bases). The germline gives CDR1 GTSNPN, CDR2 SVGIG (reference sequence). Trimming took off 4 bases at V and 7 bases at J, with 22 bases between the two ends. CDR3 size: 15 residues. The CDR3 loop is CAWTLRGKLRGGYTF. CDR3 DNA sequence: TGTGCCTGGACGCTCCGGGGCAAGCTAAGGGGTGGCTACACCTTC.

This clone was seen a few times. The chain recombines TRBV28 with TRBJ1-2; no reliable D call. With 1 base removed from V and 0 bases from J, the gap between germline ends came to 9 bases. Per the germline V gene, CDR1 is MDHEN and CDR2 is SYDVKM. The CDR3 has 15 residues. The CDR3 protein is CASSLLRTTNYGYTF. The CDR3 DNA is TGTGCCAGCAGTTTATTAAGGACTACTAACTATGGCTACACCTTC.

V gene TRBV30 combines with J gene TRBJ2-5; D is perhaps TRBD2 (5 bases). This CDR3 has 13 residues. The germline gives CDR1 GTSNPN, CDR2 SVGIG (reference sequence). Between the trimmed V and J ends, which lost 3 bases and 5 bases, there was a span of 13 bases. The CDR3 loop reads CAWRATGLETQYF. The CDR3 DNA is TGTGCCTGGAGAGCTACGGGGTTGGAGACCCAGTACTTC.

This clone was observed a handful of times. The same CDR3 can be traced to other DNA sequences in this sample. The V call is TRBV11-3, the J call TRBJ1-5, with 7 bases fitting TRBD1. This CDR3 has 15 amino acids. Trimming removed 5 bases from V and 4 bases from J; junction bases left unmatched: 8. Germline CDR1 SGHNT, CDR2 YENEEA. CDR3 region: CASSPTGAGNQPQHF. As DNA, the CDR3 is TGTGCCAGCAGCCCTACAGGGGCGGGGAATCAGCCCCAGCATTTT.

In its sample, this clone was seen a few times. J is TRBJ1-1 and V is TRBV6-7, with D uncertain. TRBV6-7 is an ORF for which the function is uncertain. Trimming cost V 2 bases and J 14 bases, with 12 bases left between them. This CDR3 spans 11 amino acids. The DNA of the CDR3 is TGTGCCAGCAGTTACGCGAGCAATGCCTTCTTT. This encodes CASSYASNAFF.

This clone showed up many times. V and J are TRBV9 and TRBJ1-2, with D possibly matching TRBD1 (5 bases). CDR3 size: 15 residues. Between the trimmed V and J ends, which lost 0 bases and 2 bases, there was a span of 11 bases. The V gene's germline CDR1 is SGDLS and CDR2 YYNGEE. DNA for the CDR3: TGTGCCAGCAGCGTAGCCGCCGCAGGGAACTATGGCTACACCTTC. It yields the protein CASSVAAAGNYGYTF.

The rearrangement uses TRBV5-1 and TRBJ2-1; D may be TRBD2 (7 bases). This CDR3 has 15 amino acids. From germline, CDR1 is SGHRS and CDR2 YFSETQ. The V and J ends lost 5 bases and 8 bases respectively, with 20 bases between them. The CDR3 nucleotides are TGCGCCAGCAGTACAGGGACCAGCGGGGCCGATGAGCAGTTCTTC. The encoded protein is CASSTGTSGADEQFF.

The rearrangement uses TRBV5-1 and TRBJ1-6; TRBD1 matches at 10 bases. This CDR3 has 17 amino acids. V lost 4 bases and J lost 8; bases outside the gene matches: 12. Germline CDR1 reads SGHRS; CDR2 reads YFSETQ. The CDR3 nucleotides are TGCGCCAGCAGCAGGGGACAGGGGCAATATAGGGATTCACCCCTCCACTTT. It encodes CASSRGQGQYRDSPLHF.

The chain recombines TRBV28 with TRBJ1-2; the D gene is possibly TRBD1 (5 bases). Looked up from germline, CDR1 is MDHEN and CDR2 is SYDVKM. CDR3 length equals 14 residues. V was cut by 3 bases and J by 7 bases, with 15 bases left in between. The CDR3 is CASSLNQGVGGYTF. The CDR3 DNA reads TGTGCCAGCAGTTTGAACCAAGGGGTTGGTGGCTACACCTTC.

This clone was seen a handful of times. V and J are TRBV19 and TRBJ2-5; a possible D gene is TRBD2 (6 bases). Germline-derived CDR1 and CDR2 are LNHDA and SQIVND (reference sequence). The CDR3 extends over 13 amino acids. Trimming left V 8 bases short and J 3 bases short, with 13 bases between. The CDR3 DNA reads TGTGCCAGTCATGGGACGGGAGAAGAGACCCAGTACTTC. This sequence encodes CASHGTGEETQYF.

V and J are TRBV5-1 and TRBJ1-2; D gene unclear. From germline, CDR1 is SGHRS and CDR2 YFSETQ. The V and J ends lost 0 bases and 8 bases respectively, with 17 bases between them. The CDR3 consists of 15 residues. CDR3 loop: CASSLANGPLEGYTF. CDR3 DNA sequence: TGCGCCAGCAGCTTGGCCAATGGACCCTTGGAGGGCTACACCTTC.

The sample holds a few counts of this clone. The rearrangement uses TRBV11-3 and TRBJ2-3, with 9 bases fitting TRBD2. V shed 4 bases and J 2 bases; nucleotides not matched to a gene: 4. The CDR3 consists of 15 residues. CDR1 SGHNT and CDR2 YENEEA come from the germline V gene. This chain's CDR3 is CASSSQRGATDTQYF. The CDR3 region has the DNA TGTGCCAGCAGCTCACAGCGGGGGGCCACAGATACGCAGTATTTT.

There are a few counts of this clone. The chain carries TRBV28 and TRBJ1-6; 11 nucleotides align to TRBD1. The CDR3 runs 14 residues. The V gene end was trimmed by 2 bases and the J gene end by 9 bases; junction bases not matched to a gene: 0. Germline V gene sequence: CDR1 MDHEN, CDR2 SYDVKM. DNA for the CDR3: TGTGCCAGCAGTTTAGGGACAGGGGGTTCACCCCTCCACTTT. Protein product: CASSLGTGGSPLHF.

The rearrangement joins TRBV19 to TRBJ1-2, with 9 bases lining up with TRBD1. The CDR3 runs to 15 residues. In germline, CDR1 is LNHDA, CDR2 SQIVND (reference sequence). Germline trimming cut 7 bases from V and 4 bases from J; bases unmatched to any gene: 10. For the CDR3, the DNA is TGTGCCAGTAAAAAGGACAGGGGTTCAGGCTATGGCTACACCTTC. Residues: CASKKDRGSGYGYTF.

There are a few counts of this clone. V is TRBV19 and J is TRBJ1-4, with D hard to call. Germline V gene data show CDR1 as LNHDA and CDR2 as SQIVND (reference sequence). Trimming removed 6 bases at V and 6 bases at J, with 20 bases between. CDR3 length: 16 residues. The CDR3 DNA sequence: TGTGCCAGTAGGTCTCCATTGATGGCAGTGGATGAAAAACTGTTTTTT. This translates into CASRSPLMAVDEKLFF.

As DNA, the CDR3 is TGTGCCTGGGGATTTGGGACAGGGGTCTACGAGCAGTACTTC. This gives the protein CAWGFGTGVYEQYF. The chain links TRBV30 to TRBJ2-7; 10 nucleotides align to TRBD1. The CDR3 spans 14 residues. V was pared by 5 bases and J by 3 bases, with 7 bases of the junction left unmatched. Looked up from germline, CDR1 is GTSNPN and CDR2 is SVGIG (reference sequence).

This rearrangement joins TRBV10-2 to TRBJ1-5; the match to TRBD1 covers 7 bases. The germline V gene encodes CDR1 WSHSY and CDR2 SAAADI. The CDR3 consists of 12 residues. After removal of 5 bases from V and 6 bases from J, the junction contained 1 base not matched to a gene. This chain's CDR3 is CASSRQGQPQHF. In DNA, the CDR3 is TGCGCCAGCAGTCGACAGGGTCAGCCCCAGCATTTT.

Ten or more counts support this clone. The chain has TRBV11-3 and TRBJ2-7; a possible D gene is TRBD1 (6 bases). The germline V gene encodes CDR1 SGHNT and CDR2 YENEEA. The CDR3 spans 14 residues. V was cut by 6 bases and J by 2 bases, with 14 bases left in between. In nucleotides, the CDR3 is TGTGCCAGCAGTTCCACGACAGGTACCTACGAGCAGTACTTC. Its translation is CASSSTTGTYEQYF.

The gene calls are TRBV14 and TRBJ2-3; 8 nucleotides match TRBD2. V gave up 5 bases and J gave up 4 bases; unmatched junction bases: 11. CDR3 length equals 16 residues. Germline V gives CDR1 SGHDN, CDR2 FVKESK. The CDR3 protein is CASSRFTGGPADTQYF. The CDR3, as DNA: TGTGCCAGCAGCAGGTTTACGGGAGGGCCAGCAGATACGCAGTATTTT.

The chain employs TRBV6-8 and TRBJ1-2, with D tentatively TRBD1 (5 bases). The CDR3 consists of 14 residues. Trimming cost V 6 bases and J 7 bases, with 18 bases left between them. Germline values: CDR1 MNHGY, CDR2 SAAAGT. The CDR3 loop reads CASRGRGEYGGYTF. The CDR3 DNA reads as TGTGCCAGCAGGGGGAGGGGCGAATATGGTGGCTACACCTTC.

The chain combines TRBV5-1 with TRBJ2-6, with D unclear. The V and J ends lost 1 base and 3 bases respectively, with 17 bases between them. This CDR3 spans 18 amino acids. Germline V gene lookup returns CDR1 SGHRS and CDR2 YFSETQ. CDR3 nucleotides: TGCGCCAGCAGCTTGATAGGTCAGGCCTCGGGTGGGGCCAACGTCCTGACTTTC. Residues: CASSLIGQASGGANVLTF.